A selection of T cell receptor beta chains follows, all from one sample in a study of cytomegalovirus exposure and HLA in healthy donors. Repertoires were generated with immunoSEQ multiplex PCR, while TCRdb's copy carries only in-frame clones and drops some. The profile shows 250,000 or so clones, around 90% of them singletons. The source material was PBMCs. These receptors all come from a girl aged 2 to 9 in good health and CMV-seronegative. Both conserved end residues are part of each CDR3. The D gene is left open where the match is weak. Only part of the rows carry a size: once, few, many, or a class if the clone is expanded.

clone size,J gene,D gene,V gene,CDR3 protein,CDR3 DNA
NA,TRBJ2-7,NA,TRBV4-1,CASSQGAGNPGHEQYF,TGCGCCAGCAGCCAAGGGGCCGGGAACCCCGGGCACGAGCAGTACTTC
NA,TRBJ1-1,NA,TRBV7-9,CASSSPAGPKTEAFF,TGTGCCAGCAGCTCCCCGGCGGGGCCGAAGACTGAAGCTTTCTTT
NA,TRBJ1-4,NA,TRBV29-1,CSVEKWSGREEKLFF,TGCAGCGTTGAAAAATGGTCAGGGAGGGAGGAAAAACTGTTTTTT
NA,TRBJ2-4,NA,TRBV9,CASSVGRSAAKNIQYF,TGTGCCAGCAGCGTAGGGAGGTCAGCAGCCAAAAACATTCAGTACTTC
NA,TRBJ2-1,TRBD2,TRBV13,CASSASGTRSMNEQFF,TGTGCCAGCAGCGCCTCCGGGACTAGAAGTATGAATGAGCAGTTCTTC
NA,TRBJ2-5,TRBD2,TRBV13,CASSLGLAGTQETQYF,TGTGCCAGCAGCTTAGGCCTAGCGGGGACCCAAGAGACCCAGTACTTC
once,TRBJ1-2,TRBD1,TRBV27,CASSSRQGSNYGYTF,TGTGCCAGCAGTTCCAGACAGGGTTCTAACTATGGCTACACCTTC
NA,TRBJ2-7,TRBD2,TRBV11-2,CASSLASGLGADEQYF,TGTGCCAGCAGCTTAGCGTCGGGACTAGGGGCCGACGAGCAGTACTTC
NA,TRBJ1-1,NA,TRBV28,CASSFPLVKEGNTEAFF,TGTGCCAGCAGTTTCCCCCTCGTTAAGGAGGGGAACACTGAAGCTTTCTTT
once,TRBJ2-1,TRBD2,TRBV7-9,CASSLGTSGRVSYNEQFF,TGTGCCAGCAGCCTAGGGACTAGCGGGAGGGTTTCCTACAATGAGCAGTTCTTC
NA,TRBJ2-1,NA,TRBV20-1,CSGGLSNEQFF,TGCAGTGGGGGACTCAGCAATGAGCAGTTCTTC
NA,TRBJ1-1,TRBD1,TRBV18,CASSPDAGQARRAFF,TGTGCCAGCTCACCCGACGCAGGACAGGCCCGGAGGGCTTTCTTT
once,TRBJ2-4,NA,TRBV5-6,CASGSDLRDTLAKNIQYF,TGTGCCAGCGGCTCCGACCTCCGGGACACCCTAGCCAAAAACATTCAGTACTTC
NA,TRBJ2-1,NA,TRBV7-9,CASSPGSAPSDEQFF,TGTGCCAGCAGCCCTGGGTCGGCACCGAGCGATGAGCAGTTCTTC
NA,TRBJ2-2,TRBD2,TRBV4-1,CASSQEPTSGLRTGELFF,TGCGCCAGCAGCCAAGAGCCCACTAGCGGTCTAAGGACCGGGGAGCTGTTTTTT
NA,TRBJ2-2,TRBD2,TRBV7-6,CASRSLAGENTGELFF,TGTGCCAGCAGATCACTAGCGGGGGAGAACACCGGGGAGCTGTTTTTT
NA,TRBJ1-4,NA,TRBV5-4,CASSQQGIATNEKLFF,TGTGCCAGCAGCCAACAGGGTATAGCAACTAATGAAAAACTGTTTTTT
few,TRBJ2-7,TRBD2,TRBV11-2,CASSLLAGARNEQYF,TGTGCCAGCAGCCTTCTAGCGGGAGCCCGGAACGAGCAGTACTTC
NA,TRBJ2-1,TRBD2,TRBV7-2,CASSLDSGRGGEQFF,TGTGCCAGCAGCTTAGACAGCGGGAGGGGGGGTGAGCAGTTCTTC
NA,TRBJ1-2,NA,TRBV15,CATSREGITGITGSYTF,TGTGCCACCAGCAGAGAAGGGATTACAGGGATTACAGGTAGCTACACCTTC
NA,TRBJ1-1,TRBD1,TRBV6-6,CASSKDRGSYTEAFF,TGTGCCAGCAGTAAAGACAGGGGCTCGTACACTGAAGCTTTCTTT
NA,TRBJ2-3,TRBD1,TRBV6-5,CASSYSPGGADTQYF,TGTGCCAGCAGTTACTCTCCAGGGGGTGCAGATACGCAGTATTTT
NA,TRBJ1-1,NA,TRBV5-1,CASSLGGSSEAFF,TGCGCCAGCAGCTTGGGAGGGAGCAGTGAAGCTTTCTTT
once,TRBJ2-3,NA,TRBV19,CASSPPGTDTQYF,TGTGCCAGTAGTCCACCAGGCACAGATACGCAGTATTTT
NA,TRBJ2-2,NA,TRBV5-6,CASLRTASMNTGELFF,TGTGCCAGCCTCCGGACAGCTTCAATGAACACCGGGGAGCTGTTTTTT
NA,TRBJ2-7,TRBD2,TRBV7-9,CSSSLRDYYEQYF,TGTTCCAGCAGCTTAAGGGACTACTACGAGCAGTACTTC
NA,TRBJ2-5,TRBD2,TRBV7-8,CASSHSRAGGGETQYF,TGTGCCAGCAGCCACTCCCGAGCGGGAGGAGGCGAGACCCAGTACTTC
NA,TRBJ1-1,TRBD1,TRBV12-5,CASGLRQGVDMNTEAFF,TGTGCTAGTGGTTTGAGGCAGGGGGTCGACATGAACACTGAAGCTTTCTTT
NA,TRBJ1-1,TRBD1,TRBV6-5,CASRSGQGVSKAFF,TGTGCCAGCAGGAGTGGTCAGGGGGTTTCGAAAGCTTTCTTT
NA,TRBJ1-5,TRBD1,TRBV18,CASSPRSPDRGNQPQHF,TGTGCCAGCTCACCACGATCTCCGGACAGGGGCAATCAGCCCCAGCATTTT
NA,TRBJ1-5,TRBD1,TRBV19,CASSPGTGSNQPQHF,TGTGCCAGTAGTCCCGGGACAGGGAGCAATCAGCCCCAGCATTTT
NA,TRBJ2-1,TRBD2,TRBV27,CASSPGLAVSSYNEQFF,TGTGCCAGCAGCCCGGGACTAGCGGTTAGCTCCTACAATGAGCAGTTCTTC
once,TRBJ1-2,TRBD1,TRBV5-4,CASSRDRGLGYTF,TGTGCCAGCAGCCGGGACAGGGGGCTTGGCTACACCTTC
NA,TRBJ2-7,NA,TRBV19,CASSIGGGRKAYEQYF,TGTGCCAGTAGTATAGGAGGGGGACGCAAAGCCTACGAGCAGTACTTC
NA,TRBJ1-4,NA,TRBV5-4,CASSFWDSEKLFF,TGTGCCAGCAGCTTCTGGGACTCAGAAAAACTGTTTTTT
few,TRBJ2-7,NA,TRBV5-4,CASTMSQVFGSDEQYF,TGTGCCAGCACCATGTCACAGGTATTTGGAAGCGACGAGCAGTACTTC
once,TRBJ2-7,TRBD1,TRBV6-1,CASSERQGPYAYEQYF,TGTGCCAGCAGTGAACGACAGGGCCCCTATGCCTACGAGCAGTACTTC
once,TRBJ2-3,NA,TRBV6-1,CASSVGPTGDTQYF,TGTGCCAGCAGCGTCGGGCCCACAGGAGATACGCAGTATTTT
NA,TRBJ1-5,TRBD1,TRBV6-1,CAGGQGGNQPQHF,TGTGCCGGAGGACAGGGGGGGAATCAGCCCCAGCATTTT
few,TRBJ1-2,NA,TRBV5-1,CASSLGQPYGYTF,TGCGCCAGCAGCTTGGGACAGCCCTATGGCTACACCTTC
NA,TRBJ2-3,TRBD2,TRBV19,CASSIDLVAGESATDTQYF,TGTGCCAGTAGTATAGATCTGGTAGCGGGAGAGTCGGCCACAGATACGCAGTATTTT